This T cell receptor (beta chain) was recovered during a study of early stage breast cancer tumors. Comments on this clone: Antigen unknown.

This table comes from immunoSEQ multiplex PCR, and its TCRdb copy is limited to in-frame clones, with some not included. The sample lists some 72,000 clones, more than 60% occurring once. Trimming took 6 bases from V and 5 from J; bases not matched to a gene: 5. The CDR3 length is 15 residues. Germline CDR1 and CDR2: SEHNR and FQNEAQ (reference sequence). General observations from the study: Tumors had roughly 2.5-fold higher T cell density and higher clonality than adjacent normal breast tissue. Tumor and normal breast were distinguished via blood comparison in 14 of 16 patients.

The sample consisted of blood. The chain has TRBV7-9 and TRBJ2-5; 14 nucleotides match TRBD2. The sequence was obtained from a person aged 55 to 75 with breast cancer. CDR3 sequence (DNA): TGTGCCAGCAGGCCAGGACTAGCGGGAGGCGAGACCCAGTACTTC. Protein sequence: CASRPGLAGGETQYF.